This entry is about one T cell receptor beta chain. The sample belongs to a study of blood T cell repertoires in COVID-19. Study summary: Acute and convalescent COVID-19 samples came from the United States, Italy and Spain.

The CDR3 has 15 residues. With V trimmed by 6 bases and J by 3 bases, 6 bases remained unmatched. The germline gives CDR1 KGHSH, CDR2 LQKENI. Generated by immunoSEQ multiplex PCR, the TCRdb table keeps only in-frame clones and is missing some. The sample contains a few hundred thousand clones, about 87% of which appear only once. The J gene is TRBJ2-3, the V gene TRBV18, with TRBD2 identical over 10 bases. The TCR originated in a man aged 60 to 75 who had recovered from COVID-19. Sequencing was done on a sample of peripheral blood. CDR3 loop: CASSQRGGGTDTQYF. CDR3 DNA: TGTGCCAGCTCTCAGCGGGGGGGCGGTACAGATACGCAGTATTTT.